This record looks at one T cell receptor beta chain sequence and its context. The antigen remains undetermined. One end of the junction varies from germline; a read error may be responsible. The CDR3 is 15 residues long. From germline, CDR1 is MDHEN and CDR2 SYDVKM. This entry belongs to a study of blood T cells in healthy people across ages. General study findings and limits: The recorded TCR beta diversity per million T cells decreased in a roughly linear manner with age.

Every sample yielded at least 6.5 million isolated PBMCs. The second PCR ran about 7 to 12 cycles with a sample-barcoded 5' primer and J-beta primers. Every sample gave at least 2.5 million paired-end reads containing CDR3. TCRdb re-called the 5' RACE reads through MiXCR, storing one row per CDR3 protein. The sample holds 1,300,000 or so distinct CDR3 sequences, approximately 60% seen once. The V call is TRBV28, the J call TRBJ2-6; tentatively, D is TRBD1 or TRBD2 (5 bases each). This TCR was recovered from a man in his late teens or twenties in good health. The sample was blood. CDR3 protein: CASSLVGTGASVLTF. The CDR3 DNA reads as TGTGCCAGCAGTTTAGTAGGGACCGGGGCCAGCGTCCTGACTTTC.